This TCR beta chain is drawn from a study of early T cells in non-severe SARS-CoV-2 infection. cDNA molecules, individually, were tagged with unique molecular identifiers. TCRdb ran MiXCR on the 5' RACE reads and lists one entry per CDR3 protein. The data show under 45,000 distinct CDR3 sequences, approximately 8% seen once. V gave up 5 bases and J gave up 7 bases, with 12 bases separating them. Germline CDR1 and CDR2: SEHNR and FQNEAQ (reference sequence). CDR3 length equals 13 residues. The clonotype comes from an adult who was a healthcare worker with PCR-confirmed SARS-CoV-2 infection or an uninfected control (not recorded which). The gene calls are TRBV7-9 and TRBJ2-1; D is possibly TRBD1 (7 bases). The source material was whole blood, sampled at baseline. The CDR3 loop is CASSTTGRNEQFF. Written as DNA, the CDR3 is TGTGCCAGCAGCACGACAGGGAGGAATGAGCAGTTCTTC.